This T cell receptor (beta chain) originates from a study of response to subunit inactivated influenza vaccine. This clonotype has more than one count but fewer than ten. Its antigen is not known. Notes on the study in general: Researchers suggested that each seasonal influenza vaccination recruits few new T cells.

Deletions cut 5 bases from V and 2 bases from J, with 19 bases between. The length of the CDR3 is 16 residues. Germline V CDR1 and CDR2: SGHVS, FQNEAQ. TCRdb re-called the RT-PCR reads with MiXCR, one entry per CDR3 protein. The data hold under 200,000 distinct CDR3 sequences, with around 10% observed a single time. The sequence came from a man aged 45 to 70 who received an inactivated influenza vaccine. The chain combines TRBV7-8 with TRBJ2-7, with D tentatively TRBD2 (6 bases). Sequencing was performed on CD8+ T cells sorted from PBMCs, taken less than 30 months after vaccination. Here the CDR3 reads CASSLQPGLEPYEQYF. CDR3 sequence (DNA): TGTGCCAGCAGCCTACAACCGGGACTCGAACCCTACGAGCAGTACTTC.